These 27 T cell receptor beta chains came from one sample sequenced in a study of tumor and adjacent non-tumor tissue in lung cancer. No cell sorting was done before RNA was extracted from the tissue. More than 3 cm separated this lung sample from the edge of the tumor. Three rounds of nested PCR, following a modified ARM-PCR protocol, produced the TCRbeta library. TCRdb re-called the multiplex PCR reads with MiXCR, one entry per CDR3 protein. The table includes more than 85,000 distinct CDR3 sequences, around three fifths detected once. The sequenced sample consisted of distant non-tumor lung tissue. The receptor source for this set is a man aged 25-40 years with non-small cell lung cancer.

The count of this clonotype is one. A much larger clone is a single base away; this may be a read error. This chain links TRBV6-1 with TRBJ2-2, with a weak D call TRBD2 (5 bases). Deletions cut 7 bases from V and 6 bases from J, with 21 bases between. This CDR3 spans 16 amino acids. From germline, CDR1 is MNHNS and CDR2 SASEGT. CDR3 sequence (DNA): TGTGCCAGCACCGACGTTCTTCGCGGGTACGCCGGGGAGCTGTTTTTT. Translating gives CASTDVLRGYAGELFF.

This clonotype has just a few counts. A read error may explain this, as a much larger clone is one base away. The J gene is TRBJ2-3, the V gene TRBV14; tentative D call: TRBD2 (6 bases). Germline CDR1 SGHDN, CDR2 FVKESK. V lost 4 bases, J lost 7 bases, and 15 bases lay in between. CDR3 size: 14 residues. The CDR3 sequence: CASSRGTWAYTQYF. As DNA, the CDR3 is TGTGCCAGCAGCCGGGGGACTTGGGCATATACGCAGTATTTT.

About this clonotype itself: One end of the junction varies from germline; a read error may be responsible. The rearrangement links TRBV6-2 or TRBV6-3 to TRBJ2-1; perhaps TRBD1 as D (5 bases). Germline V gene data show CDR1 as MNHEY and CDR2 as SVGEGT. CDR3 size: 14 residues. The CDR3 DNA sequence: TGTGCCAGCAGTTACTCCATTTTTGACAGTGAGCACTTCTTC. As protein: CASSYSIFDSEHFF.

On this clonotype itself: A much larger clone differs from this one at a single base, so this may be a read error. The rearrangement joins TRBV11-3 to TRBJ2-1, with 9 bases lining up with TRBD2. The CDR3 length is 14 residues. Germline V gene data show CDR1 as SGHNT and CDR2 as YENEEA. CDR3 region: CASSLLAGDHERLF. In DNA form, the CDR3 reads TGTGCCAGCAGCTTATTAGCGGGAGACCATGAGCGGCTCTTC.

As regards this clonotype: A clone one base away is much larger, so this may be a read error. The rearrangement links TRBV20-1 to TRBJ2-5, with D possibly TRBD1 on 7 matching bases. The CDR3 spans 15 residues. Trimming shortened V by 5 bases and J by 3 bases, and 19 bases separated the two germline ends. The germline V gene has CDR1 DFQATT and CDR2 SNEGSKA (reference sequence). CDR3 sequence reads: CSAAAGQWVEETQYF. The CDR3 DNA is TGCAGTGCTGCCGCGGGACAGTGGGTAGAAGAGACCCAGTACTTC.

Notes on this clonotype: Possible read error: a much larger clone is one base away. Written as DNA, the CDR3 is TGTGCCAGCAGCCAACATATAGTGGGGGGACACTCCACCGGGGAGCTGTTTTTT. Its translation is CASSQHIVGGHSTGELFF. The chain links TRBV4-2 to TRBJ2-2; D may match TRBD1 or TRBD2 (6 bases each). CDR1 is LGHNA and CDR2 is YNFKEQ in the germline V gene. Trimming removed 2 bases at V and 4 bases at J, with 20 bases between. The CDR3 has 18 residues.

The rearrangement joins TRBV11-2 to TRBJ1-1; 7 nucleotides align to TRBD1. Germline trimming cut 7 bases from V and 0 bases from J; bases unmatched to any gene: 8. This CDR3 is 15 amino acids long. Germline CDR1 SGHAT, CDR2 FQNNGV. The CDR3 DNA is TGTGCCAGCAACACCAACAGGGGAATGAACACTGAAGCTTTCTTT. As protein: CASNTNRGMNTEAFF.

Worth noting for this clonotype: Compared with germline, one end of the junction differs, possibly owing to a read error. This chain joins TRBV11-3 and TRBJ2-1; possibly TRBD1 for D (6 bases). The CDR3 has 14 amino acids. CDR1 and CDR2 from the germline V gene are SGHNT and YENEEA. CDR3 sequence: CPSKTGSKYNEQSF. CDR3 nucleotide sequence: TGTCCCAGCAAAACAGGGTCGAAATACAATGAGCAGTCCTTC.

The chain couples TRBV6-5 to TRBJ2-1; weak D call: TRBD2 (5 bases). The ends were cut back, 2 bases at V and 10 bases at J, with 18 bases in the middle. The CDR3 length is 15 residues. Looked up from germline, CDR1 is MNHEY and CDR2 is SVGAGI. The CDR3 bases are TGTGCCAGCAGTTACGGCGGCGTGAGGGAGTGCGAGCAGTTCTTC. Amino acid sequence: CASSYGGVRECEQFF.

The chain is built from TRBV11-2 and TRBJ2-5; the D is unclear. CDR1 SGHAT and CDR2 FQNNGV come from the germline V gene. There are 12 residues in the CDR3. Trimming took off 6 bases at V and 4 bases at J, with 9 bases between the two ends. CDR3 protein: CASRLSGETQYF. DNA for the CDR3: TGTGCCAGCAGATTGTCGGGAGAGACCCAGTACTTC.

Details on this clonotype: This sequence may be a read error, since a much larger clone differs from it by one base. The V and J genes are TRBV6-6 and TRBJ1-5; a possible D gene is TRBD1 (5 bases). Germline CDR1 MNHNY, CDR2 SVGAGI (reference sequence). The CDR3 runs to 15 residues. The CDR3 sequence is CVSSPSGSSNQPQHF. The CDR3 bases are TGTGTCAGCAGCCCCTCAGGGAGTAGCAATCAGCCCCAGCATTTT.

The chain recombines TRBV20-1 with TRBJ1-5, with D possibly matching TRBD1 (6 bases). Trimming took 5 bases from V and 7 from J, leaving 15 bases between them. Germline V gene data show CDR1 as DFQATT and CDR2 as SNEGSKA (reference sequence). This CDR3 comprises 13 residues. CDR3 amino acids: CSAYGNQGQPQHF. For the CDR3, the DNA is TGCAGTGCTTACGGGAATCAGGGGCAGCCCCAGCATTTT.

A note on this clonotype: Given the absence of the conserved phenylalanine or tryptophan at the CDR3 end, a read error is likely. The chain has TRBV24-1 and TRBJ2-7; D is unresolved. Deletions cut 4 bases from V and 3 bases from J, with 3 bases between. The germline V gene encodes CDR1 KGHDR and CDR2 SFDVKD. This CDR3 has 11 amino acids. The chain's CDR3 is CATSDLYEQYL. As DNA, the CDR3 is TGTGCCACCAGTGACCTCTACGAGCAGTACCTC.

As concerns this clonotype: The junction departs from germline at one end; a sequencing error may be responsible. CDR3: CDSSYSGGPGTSIDTQYF. Here the CDR3 DNA reads TGTGACAGCAGTTACTCGGGCGGGCCGGGGACTAGCATAGATACGCAATATTTT. The V call is TRBV6-5, the J call TRBJ2-3; 9 bases agree with TRBD2. Germline values: CDR1 MNHEY, CDR2 SVGAGI. The CDR3 loop spans 18 amino acids.

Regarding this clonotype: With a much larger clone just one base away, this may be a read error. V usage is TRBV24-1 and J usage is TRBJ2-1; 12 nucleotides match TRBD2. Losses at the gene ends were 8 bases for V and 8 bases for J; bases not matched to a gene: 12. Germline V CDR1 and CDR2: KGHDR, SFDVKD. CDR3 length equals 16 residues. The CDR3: CATTDPTSGSNDEQFF. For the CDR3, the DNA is TGTGCCACCACTGACCCGACTAGCGGGAGTAACGATGAGCAGTTCTTC.

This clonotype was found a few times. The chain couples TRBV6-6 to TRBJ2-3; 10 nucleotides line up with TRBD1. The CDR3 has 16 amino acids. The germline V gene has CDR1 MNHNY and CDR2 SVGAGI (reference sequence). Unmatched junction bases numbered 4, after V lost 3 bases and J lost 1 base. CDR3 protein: CASSYSGTGGTDTQYF. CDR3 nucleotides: TGTGCCAGCAGTTATAGTGGGACAGGGGGCACAGATACGCAGTATTTT.

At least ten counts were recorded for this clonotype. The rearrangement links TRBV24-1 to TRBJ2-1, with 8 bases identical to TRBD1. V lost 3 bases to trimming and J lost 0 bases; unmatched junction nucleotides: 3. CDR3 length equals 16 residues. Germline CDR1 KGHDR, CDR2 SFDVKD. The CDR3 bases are TGTGCCACCAGTGATCATGGACAGGGCTCCTACAATGAGCAGTTCTTC. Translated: CATSDHGQGSYNEQFF.

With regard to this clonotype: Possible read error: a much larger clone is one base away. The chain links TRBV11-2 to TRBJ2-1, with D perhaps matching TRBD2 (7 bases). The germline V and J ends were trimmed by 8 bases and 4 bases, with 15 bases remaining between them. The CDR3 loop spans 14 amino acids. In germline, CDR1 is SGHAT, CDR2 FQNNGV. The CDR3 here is CASLGGAGYNEQFF. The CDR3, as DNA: TGTGCCAGCCTAGGGGGGGCGGGTTACAATGAGCAGTTCTTC.

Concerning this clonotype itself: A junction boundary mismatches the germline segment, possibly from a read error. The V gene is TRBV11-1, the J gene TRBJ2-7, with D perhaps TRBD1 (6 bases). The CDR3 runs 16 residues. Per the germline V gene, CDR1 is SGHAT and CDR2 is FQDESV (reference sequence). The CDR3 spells CAGSLEVSGAPYEQYF. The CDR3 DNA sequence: TGTGCCGGCAGCTTAGAGGTGTCAGGGGCACCCTACGAGCAGTACTTC. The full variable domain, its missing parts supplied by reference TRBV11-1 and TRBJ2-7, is EAEVAQSPRYKITEKSQAVAFWCDPISGHATLYWYRQILGQGPELLVQFQDESVVDDSQLPKDRFSAERLKGVDSTLKIQPAELGDSAMYLCAGSLEVSGAPYEQYFGPGTRLTVT.

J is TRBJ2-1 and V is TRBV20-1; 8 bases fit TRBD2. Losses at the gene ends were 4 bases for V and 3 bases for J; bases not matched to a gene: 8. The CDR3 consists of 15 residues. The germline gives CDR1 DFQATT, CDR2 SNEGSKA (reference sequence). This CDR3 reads CSAKPSGLYYNEQFF. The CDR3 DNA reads TGCAGTGCTAAACCTAGCGGGCTCTACTACAATGAGCAGTTCTTC.

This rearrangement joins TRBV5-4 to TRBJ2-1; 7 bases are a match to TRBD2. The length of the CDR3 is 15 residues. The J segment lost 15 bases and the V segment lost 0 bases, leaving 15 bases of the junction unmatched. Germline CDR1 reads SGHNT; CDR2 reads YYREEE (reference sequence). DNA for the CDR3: TGTGCCAGCAGCTTGGGCGGGAGCCGGATCAATGAGTTGTTCTTC. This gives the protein CASSLGGSRINELFF.

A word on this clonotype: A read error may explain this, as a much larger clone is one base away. The CDR3 DNA follows: TGTGCCAGCAGCTCCAGGACGGGACTCCTGAACACTGAAGCTTTCTTT. This sequence encodes CASSSRTGLLNTEAFF. The rearrangement links TRBV5-6 to TRBJ1-1; D may be TRBD1 (5 bases). The CDR3 contains 16 residues. The germline V gene has CDR1 SGHDT and CDR2 YYEEEE. V gave up 3 bases and J gave up 0 bases, with 15 bases separating them.

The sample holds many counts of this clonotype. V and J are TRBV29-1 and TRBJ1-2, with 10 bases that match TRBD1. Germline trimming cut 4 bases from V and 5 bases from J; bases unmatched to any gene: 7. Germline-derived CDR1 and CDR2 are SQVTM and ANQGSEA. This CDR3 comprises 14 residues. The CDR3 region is CSVGTDRGSYGYTF. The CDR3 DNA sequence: TGCAGCGTTGGTACGGACAGGGGGAGTTATGGCTACACCTTC.

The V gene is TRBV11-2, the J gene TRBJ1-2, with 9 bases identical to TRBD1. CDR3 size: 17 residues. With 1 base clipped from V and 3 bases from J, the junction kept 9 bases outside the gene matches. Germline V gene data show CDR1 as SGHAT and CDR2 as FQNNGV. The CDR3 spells CASSLGRRTGEDYGYTF. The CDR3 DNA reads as TGTGCCAGCAGCTTAGGTCGACGGACAGGGGAAGACTATGGCTACACCTTC.

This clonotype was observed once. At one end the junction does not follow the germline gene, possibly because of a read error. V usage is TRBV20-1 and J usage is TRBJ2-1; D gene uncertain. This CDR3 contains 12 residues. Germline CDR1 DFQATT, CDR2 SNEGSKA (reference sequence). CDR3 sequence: CSPLMAYNEQFF. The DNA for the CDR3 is TGCAGTCCGCTGATGGCCTACAATGAACAGTTCTTC.

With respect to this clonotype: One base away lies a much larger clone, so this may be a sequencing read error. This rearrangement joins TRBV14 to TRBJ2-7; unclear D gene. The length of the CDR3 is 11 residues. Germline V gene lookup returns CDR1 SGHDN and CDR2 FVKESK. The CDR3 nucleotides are TGTGCCAGAAGCCACTTCGGGGAGCAGTACTTC. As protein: CARSHFGEQYF.

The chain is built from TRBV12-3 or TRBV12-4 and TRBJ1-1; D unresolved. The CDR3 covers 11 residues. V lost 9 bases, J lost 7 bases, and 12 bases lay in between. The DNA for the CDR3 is TGTGCCAGTGAGGTGATGGGTGAAGCTTTCTTT. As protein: CASEVMGEAFF.